The clone carrying this T cell receptor (beta chain) came up a few times. Each CDR3 protein gets one entry after TCRdb re-called the 5' RACE reads with MiXCR. The sample consists of tens of thousands of distinct CDR3 sequences, around a sixth of them appearing once. This record belongs to a study of early T cells in non-severe SARS-CoV-2 infection. In germline, CDR1 is SGHAT, CDR2 FQDESV (reference sequence). V lost 3 bases, J lost 5 bases, and 6 bases stayed unmatched. The CDR3 totals 14 residues. The V gene is TRBV11-1, the J gene TRBJ1-1, with TRBD1 matching 7 bases. Sequenced: whole blood. This TCR was recovered from an adult who was a healthcare worker with PCR-confirmed SARS-CoV-2 infection or an uninfected control (not recorded which). CDR3 protein: CASSFQGDGTEAFF. CDR3 nucleotide sequence: TGTGCCAGCAGCTTCCAGGGGGATGGGACTGAAGCTTTCTTT.